These 24 T cell receptor beta chains share one sample of origin, sequenced in a study of human CD4 T cells and Enterobacteriaceae. The data were produced by immunoSEQ multiplex PCR, yet TCRdb's version contains in-frame clones alone and is incomplete. The sample has some 26,000 clones, more than 80% seen once. Sorting took every CD4+ cell except CD45RA+CCR7+CD95- naive cells, reaching over 95% purity. Input material: memory CD4+ T cells from blood. Receptors were obtained from a human donor in good health.

The V and J genes are TRBV11-2 and TRBJ2-1, with 9 bases matching TRBD2. This CDR3 has 16 amino acids. The ends lost 5 bases at V and 9 bases at J; junction bases unmatched: 14. Germline CDR1 is SGHAT and CDR2 is FQNNGV. The CDR3: CASSPRGVAGAGEQFF. CDR3 DNA: TGTGCCAGCAGCCCCCGGGGAGTAGCGGGAGCCGGTGAGCAGTTCTTC.

The rearrangement joins TRBV7-3 to TRBJ2-5; perhaps TRBD2 as D (6 bases). Deletions cut 6 bases from V and 0 bases from J, with 8 bases between. Germline lookup yields CDR1 SGHTA and CDR2 FQGTGA. The length of the CDR3 is 13 residues. The CDR3 DNA reads TGTGCCAGCAGTAGGACTAACCAAGAGACCCAGTACTTC. Its translation: CASSRTNQETQYF.

The rearrangement links TRBV18 to TRBJ2-7; 12 bases are a match to TRBD1. Germline V gene sequence: CDR1 KGHSH, CDR2 LQKENI. After removal of 3 bases from V and 6 bases from J, the junction contained 6 bases not matched to a gene. This CDR3 region has 15 residues. DNA of the CDR3: TGTGCCAGCTCACCCCCCGGGACAGGGGGCCGCGAGCAGTACTTC. Protein sequence: CASSPPGTGGREQYF. Using reference TRBV18 and TRBJ2-7 for the parts outside the CDR3, the full variable domain is NAGVMQNPRHLVRRRGQEARLRCSPMKGHSHVYWYRQLPEEGLKFMVYLQKENIIDESGMPKERFSAEFPKEGPSILRIQQVVRGDSAAYFCASSPPGTGGREQYFGPGTRLTVT.

This chain links TRBV27 with TRBJ2-3; D remains ambiguous. The germline V gene encodes CDR1 MNHEY and CDR2 SMNVEV (reference sequence). The V end was cut by 4 bases, the J end by 3 bases, with 17 bases between. CDR3 length: 16 residues. The CDR3 nucleotides are TGTGCCAGCAGTTCCCCCGGAGAAGGTTGGACAGATACGCAGTATTTT. Amino acids: CASSSPGEGWTDTQYF.

The rearrangement joins TRBV7-2 to TRBJ2-1; D not resolved. The V gene's germline CDR1 is SGHTA and CDR2 FQGNSA. The CDR3 runs 13 residues. V shed 0 bases and J shed 8 bases, with 8 bases lying between them. CDR3 in DNA: TGTGCCAGCAGCTTAGCGGCCACGGATGAGCAGTTCTTC. Translation: CASSLAATDEQFF. Combining the CDR3 with reference TRBV7-2 and TRBJ2-1 gives the whole variable domain GAGVSQSPSNKVTEKGKDVELRCDPISGHTALYWYRQSLGQGLEFLIYFQGNSAPDKSGLPSDRFSAERTGGSVSTLTIQRTQQEDSAVYLCASSLAATDEQFFGPGTRLTVL.

This clone was detected only once. This CDR3 reads CASSSPRGAGGYTF. The CDR3 region has the DNA TGTGCCAGCAGTTCACCCCGGGGGGCCGGTGGCTACACCTTC. The chain has TRBV28 and TRBJ1-2, with D perhaps matching TRBD1 (6 bases). V lost 4 bases, J lost 7 bases, and 16 bases lay in between. Germline assignment: CDR1 MDHEN and CDR2 SYDVKM. This CDR3 is built from 14 residues.

The V and J genes are TRBV7-3 and TRBJ2-2; D might be TRBD1 (5 bases). The germline V gene encodes CDR1 SGHTA and CDR2 FQGTGA. This CDR3 spans 15 amino acids. Trimming cost V 4 bases and J 3 bases, with 12 bases left between them. The chain's CDR3 is CASSSQTTDTGELFF. CDR3 sequence (DNA): TGTGCCAGCAGCTCTCAAACGACAGACACCGGGGAGCTGTTTTTT.

The rearrangement links TRBV5-1 to TRBJ2-5; a possible D gene is TRBD2 (5 bases). With 2 bases removed from V and 3 bases from J, the gap between germline ends came to 11 bases. From germline, CDR1 is SGHRS and CDR2 YFSETQ. The CDR3 consists of 14 residues. DNA for the CDR3: TGCGCCAGCAGCTTAGCGGTATTTGAAGAGACCCAGTACTTC. This sequence encodes CASSLAVFEETQYF.

The genes are TRBV13 and TRBJ2-7; 7 positions match TRBD2. CDR3 size: 15 residues. Germline CDR1 and CDR2: PRHDT and FYEKMQ (reference sequence). Unmatched junction bases numbered 2, after V lost 0 bases and J lost 0 bases. The CDR3 sequence: CASSLGVAGSYEQYF. The CDR3 DNA reads TGTGCCAGCAGCTTAGGTGTAGCGGGCTCCTACGAGCAGTACTTC.

This sequence joins TRBV28 and TRBJ1-4; 7 nucleotides line up with TRBD1. The CDR3 has 14 residues. CDR1 and CDR2 (germline): MDHEN, SYDVKM. With 6 bases clipped from V and 8 bases from J, the junction kept 9 bases outside the gene matches. DNA for the CDR3: TGTGCCAGCAGGGAGGGGGCACGAGGGGAAAAACTGTTTTTT. Translated, it gives CASREGARGEKLFF.

In nucleotides, the CDR3 is TGTGCCACCTCGAGACGGGGGGCATTCGGAGGGGAGCTGTTTTTT. Its translation: CATSRRGAFGGELFF. The chain recombines TRBV7-2 with TRBJ2-2, with a possible D match to TRBD2 (7 bases). The CDR3 loop spans 15 amino acids. The V end was cut by 10 bases, the J end by 8 bases, with 23 bases between. In germline, CDR1 is SGHTA, CDR2 FQGNSA.

The V gene is TRBV4-1, the J gene TRBJ2-1; 9 bases match TRBD2. The CDR3 loop spans 18 amino acids. Losses at the gene ends were 0 bases for V and 8 bases for J; bases not matched to a gene: 14. Looked up from germline, CDR1 is MGHRA and CDR2 is YSYEKL. The CDR3 coding sequence is TGCGCCAGCAGCCAAGATCCCTCGCACTATGCGGGGGGGGATGAGCAGTTCTTC. Its translation is CASSQDPSHYAGGDEQFF.

The rearrangement uses TRBV6-1 and TRBJ2-2; 12 bases are a match to TRBD2. The trim removed 3 bases at V and 2 bases at J, leaving 7 bases unmatched. The CDR3 sequence is 18 residues long. The germline V gene encodes CDR1 MNHNS and CDR2 SASEGT. CDR3: CASSESLAGGRNTGELFF. In nucleotides, the CDR3 is TGTGCCAGCAGTGAGTCGCTAGCGGGGGGGCGAAACACCGGGGAGCTGTTTTTT.

The V gene is TRBV6-1, the J gene TRBJ2-5; the match to TRBD2 covers 9 bases. The CDR3 covers 15 residues. Germline lookup yields CDR1 MNHNS and CDR2 SASEGT. V lost 6 bases to trimming and J lost 2 bases; unmatched junction nucleotides: 7. Here the CDR3 DNA reads TGTGCCAGCAGGGGCAAGCGGGGGGATCAAGAGACCCAGTACTTC. Protein product: CASRGKRGDQETQYF.

This CDR3 is CASSRDFDTDTQYF. CDR3 DNA: TGTGCCAGCAGCCGGGACTTTGACACAGATACGCAGTATTTT. This chain uses TRBV11-2 with TRBJ2-3, with D tentatively TRBD2 (6 bases). Germline V gives CDR1 SGHAT, CDR2 FQNNGV. The CDR3 length is 14 residues. V lost 5 bases and J lost 2, with 11 bases in between.

J is TRBJ1-2 and V is TRBV11-3; D remains unclear. The CDR3 extends over 12 amino acids. Per germline, CDR1 SGHNT and CDR2 YENEEA. The V end lost 3 bases, the J end lost 8 bases, and 10 bases lay between the germline ends. This chain's CDR3 is CASSFSMMGYTF. As DNA, the CDR3 is TGTGCCAGCAGCTTTTCCATGATGGGCTACACCTTC. Variable domain in full (rest from reference TRBV11-3 and TRBJ1-2): EAGVVQSPRYKIIEKKQPVAFWCNPISGHNTLYWYLQNLGQGPELLIRYENEEAVDDSQLPKDRFSAERLKGVDSTLKIQPAELGDSAVYLCASSFSMMGYTFGSGTRLTVV.

The table lists this clone with a few counts. This chain links TRBV15 with TRBJ2-7; D is undetermined. This CDR3 contains 17 residues. Trimming removed 0 bases at V and 0 bases at J, with 15 bases between. Germline V lookup: CDR1 LNHNV, CDR2 YYDKDF (reference sequence). This chain's CDR3 is CATSRDSPGTSSYEQYF. CDR3 nucleotide sequence: TGTGCCACCAGCAGAGATTCACCAGGTACTTCCTCCTACGAGCAGTACTTC.

The chain carries TRBV15 and TRBJ2-1, with D uncertain. The germline gives CDR1 LNHNV, CDR2 YYDKDF (reference sequence). V was clipped by 0 bases and J by 9 bases, with 12 bases between them. This CDR3 region has 14 residues. DNA of the CDR3: TGTGCCACCAGCAGAGATCGGGCGTCGGGTGAGCAGTTCTTC. As protein: CATSRDRASGEQFF.

The chain has TRBV25-1 and TRBJ1-4; no definite D call. Trimming removed 3 bases from V and 7 bases from J, with 9 bases in between. The germline CDR1 and CDR2 sequences are MGHDK and SYGVNS. This CDR3 is built from 13 residues. As DNA, the CDR3 is TGTGCCAGCAGTGATTGGGAGACTGAAAAACTGTTTTTT. It codes for CASSDWETEKLFF.

This clone has only a few counts. The chain employs TRBV5-1 and TRBJ2-3; TRBD1 matches 7 bases. Germline CDR1 and CDR2: SGHRS and YFSETQ. CDR3 length: 16 amino acids. The V segment lost 4 bases and the J segment 0 bases; nucleotides outside the gene matches: 8. CDR3 protein: CASSASTGRSTDTQYF. The DNA of the CDR3 is TGCGCCAGCAGCGCTTCGACAGGGAGAAGCACAGATACGCAGTATTTT.

This sequence joins TRBV7-2 and TRBJ2-7, with 10 bases matching TRBD2. V lost 6 bases, J lost 4 bases, and 6 bases stayed unmatched. This CDR3 is 14 amino acids long. Germline V gene sequence: CDR1 SGHTA, CDR2 FQGNSA. The CDR3 DNA reads TGTGCCAGCAGGTCAGCTAGCGGGAGTTACGAGCAGTACTTC. This gives the protein CASRSASGSYEQYF.

By its share, this clone is medium-sized. The rearrangement joins TRBV18 to TRBJ2-1; TRBD1 is a possible D gene (6 bases). V shed 8 bases and J shed 5 bases, with 16 bases lying between them. Germline V lookup: CDR1 KGHSH, CDR2 LQKENI. The CDR3 covers 14 residues. The CDR3 protein is CASTRDKGDNEQFF. The CDR3 nucleotides read TGTGCCAGCACCAGGGACAAGGGGGACAATGAGCAGTTCTTC.

This sequence joins TRBV5-1 and TRBJ2-3; 16 bases match TRBD2. Losses at the gene ends were 2 bases for V and 11 bases for J; bases not matched to a gene: 8. The CDR3 consists of 16 residues. CDR1 and CDR2 from the germline V gene are SGHRS and YFSETQ. CDR3 sequence reads: CASSFGTSGRAREQYF. The CDR3 nucleotides read TGCGCCAGCAGCTTCGGGACTAGCGGGAGGGCAAGGGAGCAGTATTTT.

This clone was seen only once. This rearrangement joins TRBV29-1 to TRBJ2-3; the match to TRBD2 covers 11 bases. Germline V gene sequence: CDR1 SQVTM, CDR2 ANQGSEA. The CDR3 length is 15 residues. Trimming at V came to 6 bases and at J to 8 bases, leaving 13 bases not matched to a gene. CDR3 loop: CSVTRGSGGGSTQYF. CDR3 DNA: TGCAGCGTGACCCGGGGTAGCGGGGGGGGGTCTACGCAGTATTTT.